Given below is one T cell receptor (beta chain) in context. TCRdb ran MiXCR on the RACE reads and lists one entry per CDR3 protein. The sample contains roughly 120,000 distinct CDR3 sequences, approximately 13% of which appear only once. The CDR3 loop spans 15 amino acids. The V end was cut by 4 bases, the J end by 4 bases, with 14 bases between. Germline V gene data show CDR1 as SGDLS and CDR2 as YYNGEE. The sample belongs to a study of human T cells and chemical hapten exposure. Time point meaning: pre-sensitization, week 0. Sample treatment: therapeutic diphenylcyclopropenone sensitization with weekly scalp DPC.

The material was whole blood, obtained in connection with sensitization to the hapten diphenylcyclopropenone (DPC). The clonotype originates from a woman aged 18-29 years with alopecia areata. Some clones in this sample may be carry-over from other donors' samples. The chain employs TRBV9 and TRBJ2-2; D might be TRBD1 or TRBD2, each matching 5 bases. The CDR3 here is CASSPGTSATGELFF. CDR3 DNA: TGTGCCAGCAGCCCCGGGACCTCTGCCACCGGGGAGCTGTTTTTT.